This T cell receptor (beta chain) was documented in a study of long-term antiretroviral therapy in people with HIV. Runs used v3.0 of the immunoSEQ assay and were done at survey level. TCRdb's table, derived via immunoSEQ multiplex PCR, lists solely in-frame clones and lacks some. The sample carries more than 15,000 clones, just under 80% recorded once. The germline V gene encodes CDR1 LNHDA and CDR2 SQIVND (reference sequence). The CDR3 is made up of 15 amino acids. With 2 bases removed from V and 4 bases from J, the gap between germline ends came to 12 bases. Findings of the study overall: Transplant donor controls retained higher diversity, though diversity increased after ART. It was observed that HIV repertoires exhibited narrower CDR3 length ranges than controls. No data on ART adherence, viral resistance or therapy changes.

This clone came up a few times. Its matching antigen is unknown. The sequences come from unsorted PBMCs, collected at the start of antiretroviral therapy, before treatment. This chain joins TRBV19 and TRBJ1-5; D is ambiguous. The receptor was derived from a woman in her 40s with HIV. The CDR3 bases are TGTGCCAGTAGTATAACTACCTCTCCTAATCAGCCCCAGCATTTT. Its translation: CASSITTSPNQPQHF.